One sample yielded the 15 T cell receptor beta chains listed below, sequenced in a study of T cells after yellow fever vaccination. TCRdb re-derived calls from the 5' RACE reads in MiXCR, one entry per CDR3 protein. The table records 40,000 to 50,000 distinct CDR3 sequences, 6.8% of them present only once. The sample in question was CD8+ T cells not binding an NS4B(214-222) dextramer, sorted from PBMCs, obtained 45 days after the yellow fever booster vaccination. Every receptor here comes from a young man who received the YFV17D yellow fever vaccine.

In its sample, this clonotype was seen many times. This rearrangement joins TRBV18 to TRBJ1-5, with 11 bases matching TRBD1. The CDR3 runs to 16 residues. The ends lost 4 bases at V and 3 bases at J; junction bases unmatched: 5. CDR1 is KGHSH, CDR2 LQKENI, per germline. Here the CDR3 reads CASSQDRGLNNQPQHF. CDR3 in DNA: TGTGCCAGCTCACAGGACAGGGGGCTTAACAATCAGCCCCAGCATTTT.

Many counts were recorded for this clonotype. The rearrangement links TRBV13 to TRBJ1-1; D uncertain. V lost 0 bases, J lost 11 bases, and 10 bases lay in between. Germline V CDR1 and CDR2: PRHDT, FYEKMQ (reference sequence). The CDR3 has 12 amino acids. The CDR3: CASSLGTRVAFF. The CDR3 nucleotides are TGTGCCAGCAGCTTAGGGACGCGCGTGGCTTTCTTT.

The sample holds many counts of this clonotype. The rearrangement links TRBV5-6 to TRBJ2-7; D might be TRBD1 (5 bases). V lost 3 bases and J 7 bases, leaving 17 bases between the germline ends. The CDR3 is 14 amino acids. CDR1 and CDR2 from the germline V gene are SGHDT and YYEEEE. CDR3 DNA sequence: TGTGCCAGCAGCTCCCCCCCAGGGCTGGTGGAGCAGTACTTC. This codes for CASSSPPGLVEQYF.

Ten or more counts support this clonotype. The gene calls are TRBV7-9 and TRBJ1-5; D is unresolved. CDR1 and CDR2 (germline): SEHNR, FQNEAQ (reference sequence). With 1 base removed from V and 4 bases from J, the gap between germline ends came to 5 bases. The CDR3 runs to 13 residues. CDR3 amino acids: CASSLVANQPQHF. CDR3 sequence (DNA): TGTGCCAGCAGCTTAGTGGCAAATCAGCCCCAGCATTTT.

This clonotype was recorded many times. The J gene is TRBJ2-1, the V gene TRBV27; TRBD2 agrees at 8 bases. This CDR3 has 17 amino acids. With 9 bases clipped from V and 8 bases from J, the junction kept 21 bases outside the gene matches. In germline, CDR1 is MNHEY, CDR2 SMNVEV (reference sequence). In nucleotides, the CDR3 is TGTGCCAGGACACCGTCCCTGACAGTAATAGCGGGGTATGAGCAGTTCTTC. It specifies CARTPSLTVIAGYEQFF.

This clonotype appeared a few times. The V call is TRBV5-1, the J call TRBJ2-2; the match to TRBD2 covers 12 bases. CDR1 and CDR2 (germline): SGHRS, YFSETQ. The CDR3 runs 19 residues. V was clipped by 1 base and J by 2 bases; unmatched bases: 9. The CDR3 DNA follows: TGCGCCAGCAGCTTGCCTCGTTGGACTAGCGGGACAAACACCGGGGAGCTGTTTTTT. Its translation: CASSLPRWTSGTNTGELFF.

The CDR3 reads CASSLSGQFYNEQFF. Written as DNA, the CDR3 is TGTGCCAGCAGTTTATCGGGACAGTTCTACAATGAGCAGTTCTTC. The chain links TRBV27 to TRBJ2-1, with 7 bases fitting TRBD1. V was pared by 0 bases and J by 3 bases, with 2 bases of the junction left unmatched. Germline loops: CDR1 MNHEY, CDR2 SMNVEV (reference sequence). This CDR3 has 15 residues.

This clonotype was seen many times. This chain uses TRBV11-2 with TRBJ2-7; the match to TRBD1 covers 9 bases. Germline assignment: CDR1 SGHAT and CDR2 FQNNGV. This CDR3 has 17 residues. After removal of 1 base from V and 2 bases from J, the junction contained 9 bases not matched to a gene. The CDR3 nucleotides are TGTGCCAGCAGCTTAGGTCCCGGGACAGGGAGGGCCTACGAGCAGTACTTC. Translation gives CASSLGPGTGRAYEQYF.

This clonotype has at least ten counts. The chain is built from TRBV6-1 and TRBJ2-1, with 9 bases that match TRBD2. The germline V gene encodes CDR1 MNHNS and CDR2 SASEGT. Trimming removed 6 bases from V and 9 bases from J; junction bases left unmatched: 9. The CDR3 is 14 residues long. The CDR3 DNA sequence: TGTGCCAGCAGCCTTAGCGGGAGCATGAGTGAGCAGTTCTTC. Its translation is CASSLSGSMSEQFF.

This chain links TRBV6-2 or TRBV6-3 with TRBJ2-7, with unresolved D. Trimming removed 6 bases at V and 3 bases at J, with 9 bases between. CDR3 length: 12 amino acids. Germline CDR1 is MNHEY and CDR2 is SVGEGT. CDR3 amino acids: CASRWSNYEQYF. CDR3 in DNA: TGTGCCAGCAGATGGTCGAACTACGAGCAGTACTTC.

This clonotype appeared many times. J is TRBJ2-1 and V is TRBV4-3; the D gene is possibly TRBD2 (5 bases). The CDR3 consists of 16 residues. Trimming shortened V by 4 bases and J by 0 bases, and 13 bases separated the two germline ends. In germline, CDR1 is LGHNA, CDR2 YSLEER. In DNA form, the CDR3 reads TGCGCCAGCAGCCCCTCGGGGTGGGTCTCCTACAATGAGCAGTTCTTC. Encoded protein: CASSPSGWVSYNEQFF.

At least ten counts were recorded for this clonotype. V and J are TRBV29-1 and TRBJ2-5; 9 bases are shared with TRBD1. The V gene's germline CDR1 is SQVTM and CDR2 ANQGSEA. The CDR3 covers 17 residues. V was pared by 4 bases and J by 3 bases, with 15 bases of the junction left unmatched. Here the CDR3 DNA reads TGCAGCGTTGGAGACCGGGACAGGGAGCCTACAAAAGAGACCCAGTACTTC. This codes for CSVGDRDREPTKETQYF.

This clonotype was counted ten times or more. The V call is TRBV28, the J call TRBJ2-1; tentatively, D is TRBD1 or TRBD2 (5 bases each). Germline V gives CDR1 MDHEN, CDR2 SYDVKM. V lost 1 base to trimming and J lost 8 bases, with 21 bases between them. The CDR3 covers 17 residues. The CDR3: CASSLSLDRNLGDEQFF. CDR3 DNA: TGTGCCAGCAGTTTATCCCTGGACCGGAACTTGGGGGATGAGCAGTTCTTC.

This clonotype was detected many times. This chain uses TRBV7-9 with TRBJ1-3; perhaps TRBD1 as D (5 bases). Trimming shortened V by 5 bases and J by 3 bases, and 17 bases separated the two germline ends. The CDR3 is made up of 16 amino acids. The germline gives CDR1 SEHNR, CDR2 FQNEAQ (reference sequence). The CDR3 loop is CASSPHPLRDGNTIYF. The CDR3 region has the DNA TGTGCCAGCAGCCCCCACCCCCTCAGGGATGGAAACACCATATATTTT.

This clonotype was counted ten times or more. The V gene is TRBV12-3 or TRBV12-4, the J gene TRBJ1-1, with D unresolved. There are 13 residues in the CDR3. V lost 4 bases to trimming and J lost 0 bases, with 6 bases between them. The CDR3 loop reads CASSSRLNTEAFF. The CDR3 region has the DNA TGTGCCAGCAGTTCTAGATTGAACACTGAAGCTTTCTTT.